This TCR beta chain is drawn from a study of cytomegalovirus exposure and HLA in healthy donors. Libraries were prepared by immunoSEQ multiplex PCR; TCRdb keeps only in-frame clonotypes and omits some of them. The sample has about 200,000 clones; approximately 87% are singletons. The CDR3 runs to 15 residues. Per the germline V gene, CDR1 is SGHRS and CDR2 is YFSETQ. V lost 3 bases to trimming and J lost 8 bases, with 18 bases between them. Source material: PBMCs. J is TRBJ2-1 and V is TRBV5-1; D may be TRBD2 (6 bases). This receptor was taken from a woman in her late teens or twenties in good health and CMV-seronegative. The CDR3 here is CASSSGVKSRDEQFF. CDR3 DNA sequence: TGCGCCAGCAGCTCGGGGGTAAAGAGTAGGGATGAGCAGTTCTTC.